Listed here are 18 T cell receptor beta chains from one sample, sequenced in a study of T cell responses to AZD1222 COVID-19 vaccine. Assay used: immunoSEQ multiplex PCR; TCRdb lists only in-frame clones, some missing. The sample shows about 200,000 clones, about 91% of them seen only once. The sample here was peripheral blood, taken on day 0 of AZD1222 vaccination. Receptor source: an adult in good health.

Written as DNA, the CDR3 is TGTGCCAGCAGTTTAGGCGCTCTAAGGCGGCCCCTCCACTTT. Translation gives CASSLGALRRPLHF. The V gene is TRBV28, the J gene TRBJ1-6, with D uncertain. CDR3 length: 14 residues. V lost 2 bases, J lost 13 bases, and 15 bases lay in between. The germline V gene has CDR1 MDHEN and CDR2 SYDVKM.

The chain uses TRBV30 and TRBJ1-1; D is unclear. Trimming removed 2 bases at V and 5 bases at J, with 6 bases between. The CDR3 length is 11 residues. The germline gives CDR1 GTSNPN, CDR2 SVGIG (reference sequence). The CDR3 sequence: CAWSPKTEAFF. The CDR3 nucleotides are TGTGCCTGGAGTCCCAAAACTGAAGCTTTCTTT.

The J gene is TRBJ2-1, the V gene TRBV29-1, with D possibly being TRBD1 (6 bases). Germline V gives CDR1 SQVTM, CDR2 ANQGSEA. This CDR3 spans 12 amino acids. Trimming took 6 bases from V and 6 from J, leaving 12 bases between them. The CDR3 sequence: CSVRTDFNEQFF. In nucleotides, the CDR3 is TGCAGCGTCCGGACAGATTTCAATGAGCAGTTCTTC.

For the CDR3, the DNA is TGTGCCAGCAGCTTGGACAATACCTACGAGCAGTACTTC. Encoded protein: CASSLDNTYEQYF. The chain employs TRBV5-8 and TRBJ2-7; D uncertain. Germline V lookup: CDR1 SGHTS, CDR2 YDEGEE. V lost 0 bases, J lost 2 bases, and 6 bases lay in between. This CDR3 comprises 13 residues.

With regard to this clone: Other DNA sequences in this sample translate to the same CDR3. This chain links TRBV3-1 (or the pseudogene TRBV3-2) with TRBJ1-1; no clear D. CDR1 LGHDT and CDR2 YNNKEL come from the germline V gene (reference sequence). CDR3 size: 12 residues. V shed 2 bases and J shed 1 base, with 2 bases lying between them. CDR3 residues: CASSQTNTEAFF. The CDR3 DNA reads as TGTGCCAGCAGCCAAACGAACACTGAAGCTTTCTTT.

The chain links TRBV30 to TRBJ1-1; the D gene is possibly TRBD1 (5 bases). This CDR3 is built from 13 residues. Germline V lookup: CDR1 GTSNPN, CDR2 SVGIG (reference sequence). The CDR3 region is CASDRQKNTEAFF. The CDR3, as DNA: TGTGCTTCCGACAGACAGAAGAACACTGAAGCTTTCTTT.

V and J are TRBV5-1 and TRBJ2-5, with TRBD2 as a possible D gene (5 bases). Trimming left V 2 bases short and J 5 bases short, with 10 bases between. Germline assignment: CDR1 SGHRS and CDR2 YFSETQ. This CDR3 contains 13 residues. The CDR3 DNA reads TGCGCCAGCAGCTTTTTACGGGGTGAGACCCAGTACTTC. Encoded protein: CASSFLRGETQYF.

CDR3 DNA sequence: TGTGCCAGCAGTACATCGTATGGCTACACCTTC. Protein sequence: CASSTSYGYTF. The rearrangement uses TRBV6-2 or TRBV6-3 and TRBJ1-2, with D uncertain. V was shortened by 5 bases and J by 5 bases, with 6 bases between the two germline ends. Germline values: CDR1 MNHEY, CDR2 SVGEGT. This CDR3 contains 11 residues.

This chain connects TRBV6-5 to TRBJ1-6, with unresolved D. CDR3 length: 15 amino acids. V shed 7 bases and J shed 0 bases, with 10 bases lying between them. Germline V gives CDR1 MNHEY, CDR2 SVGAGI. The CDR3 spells CASTPDNSYNSPLHF. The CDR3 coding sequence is TGTGCCAGCACCCCAGATAACTCCTATAATTCACCCCTCCACTTT.

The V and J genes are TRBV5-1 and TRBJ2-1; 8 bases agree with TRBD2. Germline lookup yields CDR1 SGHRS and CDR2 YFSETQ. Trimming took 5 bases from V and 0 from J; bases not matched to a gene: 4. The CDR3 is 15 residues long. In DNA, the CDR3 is TGCGCCAGCAGAGCGAGCGGGGGCTCCTACAATGAGCAGTTCTTC. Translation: CASRASGGSYNEQFF.

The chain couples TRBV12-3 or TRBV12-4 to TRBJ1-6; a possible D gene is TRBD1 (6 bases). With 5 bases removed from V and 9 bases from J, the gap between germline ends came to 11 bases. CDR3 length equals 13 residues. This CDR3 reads CASSVTGTSPLHF. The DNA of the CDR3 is TGTGCCAGCAGTGTTACAGGGACTTCACCCCTCCACTTT.

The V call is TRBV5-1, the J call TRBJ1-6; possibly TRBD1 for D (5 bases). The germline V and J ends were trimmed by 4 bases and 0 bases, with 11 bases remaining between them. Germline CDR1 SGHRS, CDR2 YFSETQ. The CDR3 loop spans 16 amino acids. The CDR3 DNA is TGCGCCAGCAGCCCTCGACAGAGCTCCTATAATTCACCCCTCCACTTT. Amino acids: CASSPRQSSYNSPLHF.

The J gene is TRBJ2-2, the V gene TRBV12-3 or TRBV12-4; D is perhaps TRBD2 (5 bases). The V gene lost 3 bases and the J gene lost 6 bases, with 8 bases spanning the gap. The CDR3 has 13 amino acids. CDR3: CASSFGVPGELFF. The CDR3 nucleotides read TGTGCCAGCAGTTTCGGGGTCCCCGGGGAGCTGTTTTTT.

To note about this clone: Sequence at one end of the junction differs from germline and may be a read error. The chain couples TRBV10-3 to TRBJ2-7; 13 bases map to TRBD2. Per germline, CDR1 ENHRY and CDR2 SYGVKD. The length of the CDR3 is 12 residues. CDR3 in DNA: TGTGCCATCAGTGAAGGACTAGCGGGGGCGATTTTC. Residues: CAISEGLAGAIF.

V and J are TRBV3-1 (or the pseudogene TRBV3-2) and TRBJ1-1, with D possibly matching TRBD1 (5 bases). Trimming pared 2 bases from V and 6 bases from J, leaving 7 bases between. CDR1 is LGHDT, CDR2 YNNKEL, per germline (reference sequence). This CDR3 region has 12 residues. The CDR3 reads CASSQSGAEAFF. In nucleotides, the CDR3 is TGTGCCAGCAGCCAATCGGGGGCTGAAGCTTTCTTT.

CDR3 region: CAWRTKGAGNTIYF. DNA of the CDR3: TGTGCCTGGAGGACGAAGGGTGCTGGAAACACCATATATTTT. The gene calls are TRBV30 and TRBJ1-3; D is ambiguous. Trimming took off 3 bases at V and 2 bases at J, with 11 bases between the two ends. This CDR3 has 14 amino acids. Germline-derived CDR1 and CDR2 are GTSNPN and SVGIG (reference sequence).

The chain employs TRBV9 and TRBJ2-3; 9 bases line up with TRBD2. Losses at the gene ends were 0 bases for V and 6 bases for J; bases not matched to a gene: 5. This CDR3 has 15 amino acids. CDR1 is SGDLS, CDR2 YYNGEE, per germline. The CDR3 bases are TGTGCCAGCAGCGTAGCTTGGCGGGGGGGCGATACGCAGTATTTT. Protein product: CASSVAWRGGDTQYF.

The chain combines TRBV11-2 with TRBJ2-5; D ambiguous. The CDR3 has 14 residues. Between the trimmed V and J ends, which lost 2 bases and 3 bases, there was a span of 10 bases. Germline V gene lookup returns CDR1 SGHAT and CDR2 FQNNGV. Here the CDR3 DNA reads TGTGCCAGCAGCTTAAATAGTCGGGAAGAGACCCAGTACTTC. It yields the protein CASSLNSREETQYF.